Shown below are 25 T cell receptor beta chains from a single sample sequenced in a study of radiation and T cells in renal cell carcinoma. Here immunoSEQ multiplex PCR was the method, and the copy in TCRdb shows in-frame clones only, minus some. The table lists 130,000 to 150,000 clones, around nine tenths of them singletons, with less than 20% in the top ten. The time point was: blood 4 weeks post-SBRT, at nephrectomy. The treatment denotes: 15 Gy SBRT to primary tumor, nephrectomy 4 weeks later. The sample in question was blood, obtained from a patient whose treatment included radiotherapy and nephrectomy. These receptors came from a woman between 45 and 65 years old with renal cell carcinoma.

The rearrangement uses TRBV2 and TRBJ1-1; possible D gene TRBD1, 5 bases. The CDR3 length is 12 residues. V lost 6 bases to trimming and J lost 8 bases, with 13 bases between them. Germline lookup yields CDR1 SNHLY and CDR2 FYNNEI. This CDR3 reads CASSAPGPEAFF. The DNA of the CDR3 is TGTGCCAGCAGCGCCCCGGGACCCGAAGCTTTCTTT.

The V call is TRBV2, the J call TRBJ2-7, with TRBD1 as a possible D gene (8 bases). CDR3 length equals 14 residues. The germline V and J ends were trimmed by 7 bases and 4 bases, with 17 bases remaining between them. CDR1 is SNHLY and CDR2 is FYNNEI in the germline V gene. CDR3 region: CASTADRGGYEQYF. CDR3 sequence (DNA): TGTGCCAGCACAGCCGACAGGGGAGGGTACGAGCAGTACTTC.

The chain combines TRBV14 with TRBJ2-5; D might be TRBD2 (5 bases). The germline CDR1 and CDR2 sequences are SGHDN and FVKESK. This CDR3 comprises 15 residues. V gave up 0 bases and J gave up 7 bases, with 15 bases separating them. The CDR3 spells CASSQDTSREGTQYF. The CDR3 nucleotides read TGTGCCAGCAGCCAAGATACATCGAGAGAGGGGACCCAGTACTTC.

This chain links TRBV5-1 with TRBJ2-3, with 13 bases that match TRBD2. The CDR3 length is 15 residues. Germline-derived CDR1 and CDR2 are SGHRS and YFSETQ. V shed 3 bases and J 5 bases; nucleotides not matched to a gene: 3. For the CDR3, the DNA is TGCGCCAGCAGCTCACTAGCGGGAGGGGGAGATACGCAGTATTTT. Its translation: CASSSLAGGGDTQYF.

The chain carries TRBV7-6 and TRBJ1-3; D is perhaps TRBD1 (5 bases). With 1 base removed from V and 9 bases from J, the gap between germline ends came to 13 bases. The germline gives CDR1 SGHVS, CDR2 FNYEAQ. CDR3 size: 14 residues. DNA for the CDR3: TGTGCCAGCAGCTTAGAGGAGGGGTCATCCACCATATATTTT. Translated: CASSLEEGSSTIYF. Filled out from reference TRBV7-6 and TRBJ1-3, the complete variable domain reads GAGVSQSPRYKVTKRGQDVALRCDPISGHVSLYWYRQALGQGPEFLTYFNYEAQQDKSGLPNDRFSAERPEGSISTLTIQRTEQRDSAMYRCASSLEEGSSTIYFGEGSWLTVV.

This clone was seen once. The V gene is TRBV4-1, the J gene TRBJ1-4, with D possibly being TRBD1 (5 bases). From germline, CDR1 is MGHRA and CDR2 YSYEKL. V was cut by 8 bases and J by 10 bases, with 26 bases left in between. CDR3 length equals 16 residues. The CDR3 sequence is CASLNPLDSLRGKLFF. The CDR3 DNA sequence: TGCGCCAGCCTCAACCCCCTGGACTCTTTAAGGGGAAAACTGTTTTTT.

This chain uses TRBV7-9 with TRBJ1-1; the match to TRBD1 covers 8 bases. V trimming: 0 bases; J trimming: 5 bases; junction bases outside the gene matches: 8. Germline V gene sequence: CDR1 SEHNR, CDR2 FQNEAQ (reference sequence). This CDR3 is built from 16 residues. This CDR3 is CASSLAPGGQGTEAFF. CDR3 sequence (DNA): TGTGCCAGCAGCTTAGCCCCAGGGGGCCAGGGGACTGAAGCTTTCTTT.

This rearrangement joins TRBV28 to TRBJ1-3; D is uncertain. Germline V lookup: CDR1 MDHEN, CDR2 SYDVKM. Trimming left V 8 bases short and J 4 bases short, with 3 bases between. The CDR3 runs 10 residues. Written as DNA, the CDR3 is TGTGCCAGCGCCGGAAACACCATATATTTT. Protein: CASAGNTIYF.

CDR3 sequence: CASTQPGGTDTQYF. Here the CDR3 DNA reads TGTGCCAGCACCCAACCAGGCGGTACAGATACGCAGTATTTT. V and J are TRBV28 and TRBJ2-3; D ambiguous. CDR1 and CDR2 (germline): MDHEN, SYDVKM. This CDR3 has 14 residues. The V end was cut by 7 bases, the J end by 3 bases, with 14 bases between.

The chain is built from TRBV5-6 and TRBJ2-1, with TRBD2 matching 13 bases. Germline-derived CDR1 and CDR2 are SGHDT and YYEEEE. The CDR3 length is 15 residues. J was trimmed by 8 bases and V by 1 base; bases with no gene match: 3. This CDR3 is CASSLTGLAGDEQFF. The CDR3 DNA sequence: TGTGCCAGCAGCTTGACTGGACTAGCGGGAGATGAGCAGTTCTTC.

The CDR3, as DNA: TGTGCCAGCAGCACTGATCGGTATGGCTACACCTTC. Residues: CASSTDRYGYTF. The chain is built from TRBV5-8 and TRBJ1-2; D is uncertain. Germline V gene sequence: CDR1 SGHTS, CDR2 YDEGEE. CDR3 length equals 12 residues. V lost 4 bases, J lost 5 bases, and 9 bases lay in between.

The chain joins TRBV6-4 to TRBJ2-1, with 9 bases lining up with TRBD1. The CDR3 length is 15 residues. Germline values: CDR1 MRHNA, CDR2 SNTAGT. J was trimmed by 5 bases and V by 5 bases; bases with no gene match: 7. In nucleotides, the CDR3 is TGTGCCAGCAGTCCTGGGACAGGGAACAACAATGAGCAGTTCTTC. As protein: CASSPGTGNNNEQFF.

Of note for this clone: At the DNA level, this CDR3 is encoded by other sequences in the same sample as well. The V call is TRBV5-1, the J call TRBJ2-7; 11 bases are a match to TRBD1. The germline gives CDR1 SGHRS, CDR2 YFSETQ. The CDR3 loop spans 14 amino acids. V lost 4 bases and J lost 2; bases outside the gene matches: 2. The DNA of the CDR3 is TGCGCCAGCAGCCCGGGACAGGGGGCCTACGAGCAGTACTTC. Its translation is CASSPGQGAYEQYF.

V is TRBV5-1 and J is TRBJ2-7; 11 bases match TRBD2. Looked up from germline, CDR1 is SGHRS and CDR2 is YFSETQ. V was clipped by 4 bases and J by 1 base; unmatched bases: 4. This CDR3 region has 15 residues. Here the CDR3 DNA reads TGCGCCAGCAGCGCAGGGACTAGCGGTTCCTACGAGCAGTACTTC. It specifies CASSAGTSGSYEQYF. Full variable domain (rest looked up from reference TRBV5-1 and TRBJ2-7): KAGVTQTPRYLIKTRGQQVTLSCSPISGHRSVSWYQQTPGQGLQFLFEYFSETQRNKGNFPGRFSGRQFSNSRSEMNVSTLELGDSALYLCASSAGTSGSYEQYFGPGTRLTVT.

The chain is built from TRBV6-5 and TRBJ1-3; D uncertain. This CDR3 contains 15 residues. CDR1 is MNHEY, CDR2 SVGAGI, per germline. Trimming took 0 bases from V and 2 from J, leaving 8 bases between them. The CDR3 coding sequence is TGTGCCAGCAGTTACTCTGGCGGGGCTGGAAACACCATATATTTT. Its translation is CASSYSGGAGNTIYF.

This CDR3 reads CASSISGSSYEQYF. The CDR3 DNA reads TGTGCCAGTAGTATTTCGGGGAGCTCCTACGAGCAGTACTTC. The genes are TRBV19 and TRBJ2-7; D possibly corresponds to TRBD2 (5 bases). The germline V and J ends were trimmed by 3 bases and 0 bases, with 9 bases remaining between them. CDR3 length equals 14 residues. Germline V gives CDR1 LNHDA, CDR2 SQIVND (reference sequence).

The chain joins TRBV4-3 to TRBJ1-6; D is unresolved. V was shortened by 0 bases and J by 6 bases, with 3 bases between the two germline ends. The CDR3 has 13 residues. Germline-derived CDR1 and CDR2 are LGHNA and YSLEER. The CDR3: CASSQDRNSPLHF. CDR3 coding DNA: TGCGCCAGCAGCCAAGATCGTAATTCACCCCTCCACTTT.

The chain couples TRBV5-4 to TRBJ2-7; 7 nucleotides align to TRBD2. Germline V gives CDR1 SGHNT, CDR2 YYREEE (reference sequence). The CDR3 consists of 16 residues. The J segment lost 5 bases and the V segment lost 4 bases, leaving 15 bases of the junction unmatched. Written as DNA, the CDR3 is TGTGCCAGCAGCCCGGGAGGCGGGGGAAGATTTCACGAGCAGTACTTC. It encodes CASSPGGGGRFHEQYF. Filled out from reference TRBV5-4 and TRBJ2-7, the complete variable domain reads ETGVTQSPTHLIKTRGQQVTLRCSSQSGHNTVSWYQQALGQGPQFIFQYYREEENGRGNFPPRFSGLQFPNYSSELNVNALELDDSALYLCASSPGGGGRFHEQYFGPGTRLTVT.

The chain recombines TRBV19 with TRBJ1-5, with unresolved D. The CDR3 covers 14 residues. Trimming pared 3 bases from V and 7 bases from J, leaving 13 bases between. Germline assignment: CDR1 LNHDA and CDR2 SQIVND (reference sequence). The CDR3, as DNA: TGTGCCAGTAGTATGCAGGAACTGTACCAGCCCCAGCATTTT. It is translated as CASSMQELYQPQHF. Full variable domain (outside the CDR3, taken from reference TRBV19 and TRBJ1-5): DGGITQSPKYLFRKEGQNVTLSCEQNLNHDAMYWYRQDPGQGLRLIYYSQIVNDFQKGDIAEGYSVSREKKESFPLTVTSAQKNPTAFYLCASSMQELYQPQHFGDGTRLSIL.

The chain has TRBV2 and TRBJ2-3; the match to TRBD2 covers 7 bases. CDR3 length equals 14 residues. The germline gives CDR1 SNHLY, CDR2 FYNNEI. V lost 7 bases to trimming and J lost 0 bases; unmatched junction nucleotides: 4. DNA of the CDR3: TGTGCCAGCATCCCGGGACTAAGCACAGATACGCAGTATTTT. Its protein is CASIPGLSTDTQYF.

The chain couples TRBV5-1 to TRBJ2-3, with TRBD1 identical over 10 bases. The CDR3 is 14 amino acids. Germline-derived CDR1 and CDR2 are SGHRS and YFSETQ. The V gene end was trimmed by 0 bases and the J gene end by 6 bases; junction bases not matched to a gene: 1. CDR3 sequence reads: CASSLGDRGDTQYF. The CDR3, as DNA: TGCGCCAGCAGCTTGGGGGACAGGGGTGATACGCAGTATTTT. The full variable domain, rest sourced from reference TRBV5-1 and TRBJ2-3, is KAGVTQTPRYLIKTRGQQVTLSCSPISGHRSVSWYQQTPGQGLQFLFEYFSETQRNKGNFPGRFSGRQFSNSRSEMNVSTLELGDSALYLCASSLGDRGDTQYFGPGTRLTVL.

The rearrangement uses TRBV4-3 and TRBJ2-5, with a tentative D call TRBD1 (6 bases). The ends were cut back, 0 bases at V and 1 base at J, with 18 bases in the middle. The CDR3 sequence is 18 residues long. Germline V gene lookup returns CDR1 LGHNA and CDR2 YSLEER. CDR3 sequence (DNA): TGCGCCAGCAGCCAAGATCCTTACAGGGATGGGGTCCAAGAGACCCAGTACTTC. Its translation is CASSQDPYRDGVQETQYF.

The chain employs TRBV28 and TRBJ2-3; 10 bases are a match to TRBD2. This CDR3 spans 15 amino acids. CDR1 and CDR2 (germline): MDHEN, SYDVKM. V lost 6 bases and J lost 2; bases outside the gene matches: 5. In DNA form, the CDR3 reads TGTGCCAGCAGGAGACTAGCGGGTAACACAGATACGCAGTATTTT. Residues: CASRRLAGNTDTQYF.

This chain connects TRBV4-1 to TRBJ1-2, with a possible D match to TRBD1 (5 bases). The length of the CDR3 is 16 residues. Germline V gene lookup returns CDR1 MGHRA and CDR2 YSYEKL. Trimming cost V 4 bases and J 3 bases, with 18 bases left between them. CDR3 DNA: TGCGCCAGCAGCCCACTATTAGTCAGGGATGACTATGGCTACACCTTC. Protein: CASSPLLVRDDYGYTF.

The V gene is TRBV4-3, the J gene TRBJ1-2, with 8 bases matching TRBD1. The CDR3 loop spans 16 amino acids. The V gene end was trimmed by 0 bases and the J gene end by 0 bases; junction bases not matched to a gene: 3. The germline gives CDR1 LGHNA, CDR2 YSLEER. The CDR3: CASSQDLTGANYGYTF. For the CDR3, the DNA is TGCGCCAGCAGCCAAGACTTGACAGGGGCTAACTATGGCTACACCTTC.